These 22 T cell receptor beta chains came from one sample sequenced in a study of shared clonotypes between healthy human individuals. Produced via immunoSEQ multiplex PCR; TCRdb's table is partial and in-frame only. The sample carries roughly 2.2 million clones, 85% to 95% recorded once. The source material was naive CD4+ T cells from PBMCs. Subset: CD45RA+ positively selected. The receptors stem from a man aged 18 to 29 in good health. Some clones in this sample may be carry-over from other donors' samples.

The V gene is TRBV7-9, the J gene TRBJ2-7; no clear D. The germline V gene encodes CDR1 SEHNR and CDR2 FQNEAQ (reference sequence). CDR3 length: 16 amino acids. With 2 bases removed from V and 2 bases from J, the gap between germline ends came to 16 bases. CDR3 DNA: TGTGCCAGCAGCTTATACCAAGGCCTAACACCCTACGAGCAGTACTTC. As protein: CASSLYQGLTPYEQYF.

V and J are TRBV18 and TRBJ2-1; the D is unclear. The CDR3 sequence is 15 residues long. The germline CDR1 and CDR2 sequences are KGHSH and LQKENI. The germline V and J ends were trimmed by 3 bases and 8 bases, with 17 bases remaining between them. The DNA for the CDR3 is TGTGCCAGCTCACCCCAACCTGCCCCCGGCCATGAGCAGTTCTTC. Translating gives CASSPQPAPGHEQFF. The variable domain in full, with the rest retrieved from reference TRBV18 and TRBJ2-1, is NAGVMQNPRHLVRRRGQEARLRCSPMKGHSHVYWYRQLPEEGLKFMVYLQKENIIDESGMPKERFSAEFPKEGPSILRIQQVVRGDSAAYFCASSPQPAPGHEQFFGPGTRLTVL.

This CDR3 reads CASSPRSGTGGYNEQFF. The CDR3 bases are TGTGCCAGCAGCCCCAGATCCGGGACAGGGGGGTACAATGAGCAGTTCTTC. This chain uses TRBV9 with TRBJ2-1; 11 nucleotides align to TRBD1. There are 17 residues in the CDR3. J gave up 4 bases and V 4 bases, and 10 bases lay outside the gene matches. The germline CDR1 and CDR2 sequences are SGDLS and YYNGEE.

The V and J genes are TRBV5-1 and TRBJ2-2; no firm D call. The V and J ends lost 2 bases and 6 bases respectively, with 5 bases between them. This CDR3 comprises 12 residues. The germline V gene has CDR1 SGHRS and CDR2 YFSETQ. The CDR3 spells CASSLTSGELFF. Here the CDR3 DNA reads TGCGCCAGCAGCTTAACCTCCGGGGAGCTGTTTTTT.

The chain uses TRBV10-1 and TRBJ2-2; 9 bases match TRBD1. Germline loops: CDR1 WNHNN, CDR2 SYGVQD (reference sequence). The J segment lost 5 bases and the V segment lost 4 bases, leaving 8 bases of the junction unmatched. The length of the CDR3 is 16 residues. The CDR3 spells CASSGGTGLRTGELFF. The CDR3, as DNA: TGCGCCAGCAGTGGGGGGACAGGGCTGAGAACCGGGGAGCTGTTTTTT.

The chain has TRBV19 and TRBJ1-2; a possible D gene is TRBD1 (5 bases). The CDR3 has 12 amino acids. Germline loops: CDR1 LNHDA, CDR2 SQIVND (reference sequence). The CDR3 here is CAVDSVRDGYTF. The CDR3 DNA reads TGTGCGGTAGACAGCGTGAGAGATGGCTACACCTTC.

The V call is TRBV6-1, the J call TRBJ2-1; D is undetermined. V gave up 3 bases and J gave up 4 bases, with 10 bases separating them. CDR1 MNHNS and CDR2 SASEGT come from the germline V gene. The CDR3 runs 14 residues. The CDR3 nucleotides are TGTGCCAGCAGTGATCGGGTCCAATACAATGAGCAGTTCTTC. This gives the protein CASSDRVQYNEQFF.

V gene TRBV11-1 combines with J gene TRBJ1-2; D uncertain. The CDR3 has 15 amino acids. The V and J ends lost 0 bases and 6 bases respectively, with 14 bases between them. The germline gives CDR1 SGHAT, CDR2 FQDESV (reference sequence). The CDR3 spells CASSLAFSSPNGYTF. The CDR3, as DNA: TGTGCCAGCAGCTTAGCCTTCAGTTCTCCCAATGGCTACACCTTC.

This rearrangement joins TRBV5-1 to TRBJ2-7; 7 nucleotides line up with TRBD1. The CDR3 has 14 amino acids. CDR1 SGHRS and CDR2 YFSETQ come from the germline V gene. J lost 7 bases, V lost 4 bases, and 11 bases had no gene match. The CDR3 protein is CASSMGQSTREQYF. In nucleotides, the CDR3 is TGCGCCAGCAGCATGGGACAGTCGACGAGGGAGCAGTACTTC.

The table lists this clone with a count of one. This sequence joins TRBV28 and TRBJ2-3; D possibly matches TRBD1 or TRBD2 (5 bases each). The V and J ends lost 6 bases and 5 bases respectively, with 21 bases between them. The CDR3 runs to 16 residues. Per the germline V gene, CDR1 is MDHEN and CDR2 is SYDVKM. CDR3 in DNA: TGTGCCAGCAGCCCATCATGGCAGGGTGAGGGAGATACGCAGTATTTT. This encodes CASSPSWQGEGDTQYF.

The rearrangement uses TRBV6-6 and TRBJ2-1; D gene ambiguous. The V end was cut by 4 bases, the J end by 0 bases, with 10 bases between. The CDR3 has 15 residues. The germline V gene encodes CDR1 MNHNY and CDR2 SVGAGI (reference sequence). CDR3 nucleotides: TGTGCCAGCAGTTCCCGACCCCCCTCCTACAATGAGCAGTTCTTC. It encodes CASSSRPPSYNEQFF.

V and J are TRBV5-1 and TRBJ2-7; D ambiguous. The CDR3 loop spans 13 amino acids. Germline V gives CDR1 SGHRS, CDR2 YFSETQ. The V gene lost 3 bases and the J gene lost 3 bases, with 10 bases spanning the gap. The CDR3 region is CASSSQPYYEQYF. CDR3 nucleotide sequence: TGCGCCAGCAGCTCCCAGCCTTACTACGAGCAGTACTTC.

J is TRBJ2-5 and V is TRBV7-2; TRBD2 aligns across 11 bases. J lost 3 bases, V lost 1 base, and 4 bases had no gene match. The CDR3 sequence is 16 residues long. Looked up from germline, CDR1 is SGHTA and CDR2 is FQGNSA. CDR3 nucleotide sequence: TGTGCCAGCAGCTTAGGACTAGCGGGGCCAAAAGAGACCCAGTACTTC. Encoded protein: CASSLGLAGPKETQYF.

Regarding this clone: Other DNA sequences within the sample encode an identical CDR3. This chain links TRBV5-1 with TRBJ2-7; TRBD2 aligns across 14 bases. With 0 bases clipped from V and 2 bases from J, the junction kept 1 base outside the gene matches. Germline assignment: CDR1 SGHRS and CDR2 YFSETQ. CDR3 length: 16 amino acids. In DNA form, the CDR3 reads TGCGCCAGCAGCTTGGGACTAGCGGGAGGGCCCTACGAGCAGTACTTC. Translating it yields CASSLGLAGGPYEQYF.

V usage is TRBV10-3 and J usage is TRBJ1-6; maybe TRBD1 (6 bases). Germline assignment: CDR1 ENHRY and CDR2 SYGVKD. There are 16 residues in the CDR3. Trimming pared 0 bases from V and 9 bases from J, leaving 15 bases between. The CDR3 region has the DNA TGTGCCATCAGTGAGTCACCAGGACAGATTTTTTCACCCCTCCACTTT. As protein: CAISESPGQIFSPLHF.

The rearrangement joins TRBV7-3 to TRBJ1-1, with D uncertain. The CDR3 sequence is 13 residues long. Trimming stripped 2 bases from V and 0 bases from J, with 4 bases between. Germline CDR1 reads SGHTA; CDR2 reads FQGTGA. This CDR3 is CASSLFLNTEAFF. In nucleotides, the CDR3 is TGTGCCAGCAGCTTATTCTTGAACACTGAAGCTTTCTTT.

In the case of this clone: The junction and the germline gene differ at one end; a read error may be behind it. V usage is TRBV6-5 and J usage is TRBJ2-7; D remains ambiguous. The germline CDR1 and CDR2 sequences are MNHEY and SVGAGI. This CDR3 is built from 13 residues. The CDR3 loop reads CATQQSPTYEQCF. The CDR3 DNA sequence: TGTGCCACACAACAATCCCCCACCTACGAGCAGTGCTTC.

On this clone itself: Other nucleotide sequences from this sample produce the same CDR3. As DNA, the CDR3 is TGTGCCAGCAGTTTAAGCGAGACCCAGTACTTC. Protein product: CASSLSETQYF. This chain joins TRBV28 and TRBJ2-5; no clear D. V was clipped by 2 bases and J by 5 bases, with 3 bases between them. The CDR3 loop spans 11 amino acids. CDR1 and CDR2 from the germline V gene are MDHEN and SYDVKM.

The V call is TRBV5-6, the J call TRBJ2-7, with 7 bases that match TRBD2. Looked up from germline, CDR1 is SGHDT and CDR2 is YYEEEE. Trimming cost V 2 bases and J 3 bases; bases outside gene matches: 5. The CDR3 sequence is 14 residues long. The CDR3 DNA reads as TGTGCCAGCAGCTTTTTTGGACTAGACTACGAGCAGTACTTC. It is translated as CASSFFGLDYEQYF.

This clone was picked up a small number of times. The chain employs TRBV6-5 and TRBJ1-5; no clear D. The CDR3 has 13 residues. The V gene's germline CDR1 is MNHEY and CDR2 SVGAGI. V was cut by 6 bases and J by 6 bases, with 12 bases left in between. CDR3 sequence: CASRPFGGQPQHF. CDR3 DNA sequence: TGTGCCAGCAGACCGTTTGGTGGTCAGCCCCAGCATTTT.

The chain carries TRBV19 and TRBJ2-7; D is uncertain. V was clipped by 2 bases and J by 0 bases, with 11 bases between them. Germline V CDR1 and CDR2: LNHDA, SQIVND (reference sequence). The CDR3 covers 15 residues. The CDR3 spells CASSIRPQSSYEQYF. CDR3 nucleotides: TGTGCCAGTAGTATAAGGCCACAGAGCTCCTACGAGCAGTACTTC.

The chain couples TRBV7-2 to TRBJ2-3; D is perhaps TRBD2 (5 bases). This CDR3 is 17 amino acids long. The germline V and J ends were trimmed by 2 bases and 1 base, with 16 bases remaining between them. Germline assignment: CDR1 SGHTA and CDR2 FQGNSA. The CDR3 reads CASSLSPGVRRTDTQYF. The CDR3 nucleotides read TGTGCCAGCAGCTTATCTCCCGGGGTCAGACGCACAGATACGCAGTATTTT.